The rows below give T cell receptor beta chains drawn from one sample of a study of beta chain features in type 1 diabetes. The data were produced by immunoSEQ multiplex PCR, yet TCRdb's version contains in-frame clones alone and is incomplete. The top ten clones hold under 0.02% of a sample with about 330,000 clones, approximately 10% of them seen once. Specimen: naive CD4+ T cells from blood. The receptors stem from a woman aged 30 to 39 in good health. The CDR3 runs from the conserved cysteine through the conserved F or W. A D gene is named only where the DNA matches it firmly. Clone size is shown for a subset of rows, as once, few, many or a class of expanded clone.

clone_size,cdr3_length,j_call,v_call,d_call,cdr3_aa,cdr3_nt
few,15,TRBJ2-2,TRBV6-5,.,CASSYGRANTGELFF,TGTGCCAGCAGTTACGGGAGAGCGAACACCGGGGAGCTGTTTTTT
.,13,TRBJ1-1,TRBV5-4,.,CASRGGQNTEAFF,TGTGCCAGCAGGGGAGGACAGAACACTGAAGCTTTCTTT
.,18,TRBJ2-7,TRBV4-3,.,CASSQGFGGKPNSYEQYF,TGCGCCAGCAGCCAAGGGTTTGGGGGGAAGCCGAACTCCTACGAGCAGTACTTC
few,16,TRBJ2-5,TRBV25-1,TRBD2,CASRPPSRGGSETQYF,TGTGCCAGCAGGCCCCCCTCCCGGGGGGGCAGCGAGACCCAGTACTTC
.,11,TRBJ2-1,TRBV28,.,CASSFVREEFF,TGTGCCAGCAGTTTTGTTAGGGAGGAGTTCTTC
few,15,TRBJ1-2,TRBV6-5,TRBD1,CASRVPGQGVFGYTF,TGTGCCAGCAGAGTACCGGGACAGGGGGTGTTTGGCTACACCTTC
.,14,TRBJ2-2,TRBV7-9,.,CASSLVQGPGELFF,TGTGCCAGCAGCTTAGTACAGGGTCCCGGGGAGCTGTTTTTT
few,15,TRBJ2-7,TRBV28,TRBD1,CASSQTGTGFYEQYF,TGTGCCAGCAGTCAGACCGGGACAGGCTTCTACGAGCAGTACTTC
few,14,TRBJ1-2,TRBV7-2,.,CASHPGAANYGYTF,TGTGCCAGCCACCCAGGGGCCGCTAACTATGGCTACACCTTC
.,18,TRBJ2-5,TRBV27,TRBD2,CASATFPVVAGGLETQYF,TGTGCCAGCGCAACCTTCCCCGTGGTCGCGGGAGGGCTTGAGACCCAGTACTTC
.,13,TRBJ2-7,TRBV6-1,TRBD2,CASSFSGSNEQYF,TGTGCCAGCAGTTTTAGCGGGAGCAACGAGCAGTACTTC
few,11,TRBJ1-2,TRBV20-1,TRBD1,CSKQGSGGYTF,TGCAGCAAACAGGGGTCCGGGGGCTACACCTTC
few,15,TRBJ2-5,TRBV27,.,CASSLERGSRATQYF,TGTGCCAGCAGTTTGGAGAGGGGGTCCCGGGCGACCCAGTACTTC
few,11,TRBJ1-1,TRBV29-1,.,CSVALAAEAFF,TGCAGCGTTGCCTTGGCAGCTGAAGCTTTCTTT
.,13,TRBJ2-7,TRBV28,TRBD2,CASNLASGPPQYF,TGTGCCAGCAATTTGGCTAGCGGGCCCCCTCAGTACTTC
.,13,TRBJ2-3,TRBV11-2,.,CASSTPGADTQYF,TGTGCCAGCAGCACACCCGGGGCAGATACGCAGTATTTT
few,14,TRBJ1-2,TRBV18,TRBD1,CASSRRGQRTGYTF,TGTGCCAGCTCCCGACGGGGACAGAGGACCGGCTACACCTTC
few,11,TRBJ2-7,TRBV20-1,.,CSAPGIGEQYF,TGCAGTGCTCCCGGGATTGGCGAGCAGTACTTC
few,13,TRBJ2-2,TRBV7-2,.,CASSAAYSGELFF,TGTGCCAGCAGCGCCGCCTATTCCGGGGAGCTGTTTTTT
.,15,TRBJ2-7,TRBV7-2,TRBD1,CASSSRQGPIYEQYF,TGTGCCAGCAGCTCTCGACAGGGGCCCATCTACGAGCAGTACTTC
few,15,TRBJ2-1,TRBV5-1,.,CASSADIGSYNEQFF,TGCGCCAGCAGCGCGGACATCGGCTCCTACAATGAGCAGTTCTTC